The source of this TCR beta chain is a study of human T cells and chemical hapten exposure (dated by TCRdb to the early 2020s). Background for the entire study: For sensitization, 2% DPC in acetone was applied to a roughly 2 cm by roughly 2 cm area of upper inner arm skin. Weekly therapeutic DPC doses were additionally applied to the scalp of patients throughout the roughly 25-week study period. Patch testing was done on the upper back using Finn chambers containing 0.01% DPC, and results were scored after 6 days according to International Contact Dermatitis Research Group standards. The mostly female patient cohort included alopecia areata with under or over 50% scalp involvement, alopecia totalis and alopecia universalis. The libraries were sequenced as a pool, and the TCR yield per sample differed mostly because of small variations in library volumes within the pool. The study tracked peripheral blood TCR repertoire changes in vivo during primary and secondary sensitization to the hapten diphenylcyclopropenone (DPC) in alopecia patients. Patient blood was sampled pre-sensitization (week 0) and at 2, 6 and about 24 weeks after DPC sensitization. Blood for TCR sequencing was provided by twenty-nine alopecia patients at one to four time points (pre-sensitization, 2, 6 and 24 weeks).

This clonotype was seen a few times. Its antigen is not yet known. No base quality values were provided; no much bigger clone lies one nucleotide off. Receptor amplification or capture employed RACE. Reads for this sample came from a NextSeq 500. During library preparation, unique molecular identifiers were attached to individual cDNA molecules so that TCRs could be counted quantitatively and reproducibly. Each blood RNA sample was used to sequence both TCR alpha and TCR beta chains. The authors' pipeline ran thus. The median number of TCRs per sample was roughly 100,000, ranging from about 20,000 to 690,600. The Decombinator software suite was used to annotate V, J and CDR3 in the TCR reads. For PS versus PT1 abundance plots, all samples were subsampled to the same number of TCRs (28,000). TCRs were defined as expanded if absent before sensitization and observed at least eight times at the 2-week time point. Using fastp trimming at Q25 and MiXCR clonotype assembly, TCRdb reanalyzed the public sequencing data and kept in-frame beta chains. Rows matching on CDR3 protein sequence are summarized as one entry with the most common DNA and genes. In this record, the V and J calls reflect TCRdb's handling and not the investigators' own analysis. The sample table lists about 120,000 distinct CDR3 sequences, roughly 13% of them with a count of one. About 3% of the sample lies in the top ten.

Overall study results and their limits: DPC sensitization did not change how many TCRs were above 1 in 1000 frequency, and no evidence was found of alterations in global repertoire structure. A positive correlation was found between the number of PT1 expanded TCRs and patch test score, with significance reached at thresholds 8, 16 and 32 but not 4. All patients had alopecia, a presumed autoimmune disease, so their immune response might differ from that of healthy individuals. Expanded TCRs formed significantly more large CDR3 similarity clusters than pre-sensitization or healthy control sets, consistent with antigen-driven responses. Repeated subsampling changed both the strength of the expansion versus patch-test correlation and the threshold at which that correlation became significant.

What this sample's time point label stands for: pre-sensitization, week 0. The treatment or condition label, as the study defines it: therapeutic diphenylcyclopropenone sensitization with weekly scalp DPC. At each patch-test visit, blood was drawn before the patch test was applied. Patients were eligible if aged 18 to 70, diagnosed with alopecia and judged suitable for DPC therapy, and pregnant patients were excluded. Total RNA was extracted from unfractionated whole blood that had been collected in Tempus Blood RNA tubes. Counted from cysteine to phenylalanine, this CDR3 has 16 amino acids. Of the read, only the CDR3 DNA is kept; its 48 bases are in frame from base 1. Unmatched junction bases come to 9, with V trimmed by 2 bases and J by 4 bases. Per the germline V gene (reference sequence), GTSNPN is the CDR1 and SVGIG is the CDR2.

This sequence was found in a woman younger than 35 with alopecia areata. Some clones in this sample may be carry-over from other donors' samples. The chain uses TRBV30 and TRBJ1-5, with TRBD1 matching 9 junction bases. The sample consisted of whole blood, taken in connection with sensitization to the hapten diphenylcyclopropenone (DPC). The CDR3 here reads CAWSPGTGYRNQPQHF. The DNA reads as follows: TGTGCCTGGAGTCCCGGGACAGGGTATCGTAATCAGCCCCAGCATTTT. Supplemented by the reference TRBV30 and TRBJ1-5 proteins around the CDR3, the complete variable domain is SQTIHQWPATLVQPVGSPLSLECTVEGTSNPNLYWYRQAAGRGLQLLFYSVGIGQISSEVPQNLSASRPQDRQFILSSKKLLLSDSGFYLCAWSPGTGYRNQPQHFGDGTRLSIL.